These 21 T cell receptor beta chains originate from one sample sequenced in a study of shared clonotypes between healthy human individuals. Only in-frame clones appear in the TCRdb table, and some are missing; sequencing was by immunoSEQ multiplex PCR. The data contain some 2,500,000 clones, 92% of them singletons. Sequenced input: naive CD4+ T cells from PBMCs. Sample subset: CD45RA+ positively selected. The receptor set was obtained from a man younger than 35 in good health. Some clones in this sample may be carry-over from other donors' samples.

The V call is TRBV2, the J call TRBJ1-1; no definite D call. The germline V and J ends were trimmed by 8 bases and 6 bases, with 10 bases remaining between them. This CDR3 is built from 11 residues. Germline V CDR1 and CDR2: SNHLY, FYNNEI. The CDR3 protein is CASVRVAEAFF. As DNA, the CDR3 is TGTGCCAGCGTGCGGGTAGCTGAAGCTTTCTTT.

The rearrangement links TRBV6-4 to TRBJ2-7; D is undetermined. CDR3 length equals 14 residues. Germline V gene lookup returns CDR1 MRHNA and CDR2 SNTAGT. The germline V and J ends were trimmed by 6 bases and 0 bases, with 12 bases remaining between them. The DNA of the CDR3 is TGTGCCAGCAGCGCCGAATCCCACTCCTACGAGCAGTACTTC. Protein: CASSAESHSYEQYF.

The CDR3 loop is CASSLDGRGGDTQYF. CDR3 coding DNA: TGTGCCAGCAGCTTAGATGGACGGGGTGGAGATACGCAGTATTTT. This chain joins TRBV7-2 and TRBJ2-3, with D perhaps matching TRBD2 (5 bases). The CDR3 runs 15 residues. Per the germline V gene, CDR1 is SGHTA and CDR2 is FQGNSA. Trimming shortened V by 1 base and J by 5 bases, and 13 bases separated the two germline ends.

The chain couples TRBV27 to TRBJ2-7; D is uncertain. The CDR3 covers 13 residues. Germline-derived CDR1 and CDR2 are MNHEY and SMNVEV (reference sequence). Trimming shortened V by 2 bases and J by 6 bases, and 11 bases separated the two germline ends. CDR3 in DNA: TGTGCCAGCAGTTTAATCGAAACGGGCGAGCAGTACTTC. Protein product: CASSLIETGEQYF.

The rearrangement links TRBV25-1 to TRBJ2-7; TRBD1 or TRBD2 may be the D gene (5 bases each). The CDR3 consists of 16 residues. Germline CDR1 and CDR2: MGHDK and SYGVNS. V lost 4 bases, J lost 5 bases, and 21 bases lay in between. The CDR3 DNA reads TGTGCCAGCAGTGCCCCGGGGCCAATAGGTGGACACGAGCAGTACTTC. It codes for CASSAPGPIGGHEQYF.

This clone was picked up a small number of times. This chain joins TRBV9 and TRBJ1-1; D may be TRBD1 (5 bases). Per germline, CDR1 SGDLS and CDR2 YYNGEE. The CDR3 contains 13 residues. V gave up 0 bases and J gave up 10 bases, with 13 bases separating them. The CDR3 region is CASSVVVAGPAFF. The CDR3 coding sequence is TGTGCCAGCAGCGTAGTAGTGGCAGGGCCAGCTTTCTTT.

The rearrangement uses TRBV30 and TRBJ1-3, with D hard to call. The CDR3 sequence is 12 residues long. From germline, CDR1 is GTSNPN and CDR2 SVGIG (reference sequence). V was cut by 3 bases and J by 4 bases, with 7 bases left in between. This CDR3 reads CAWSGVGNTIYF. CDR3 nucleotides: TGTGCCTGGAGCGGGGTCGGAAACACCATATATTTT.

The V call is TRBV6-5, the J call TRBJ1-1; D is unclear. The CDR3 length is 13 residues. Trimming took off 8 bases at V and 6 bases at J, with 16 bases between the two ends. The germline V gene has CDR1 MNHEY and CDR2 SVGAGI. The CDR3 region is CASEVGVPPEAFF. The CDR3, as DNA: TGTGCCAGCGAGGTGGGAGTACCTCCTGAAGCTTTCTTT.

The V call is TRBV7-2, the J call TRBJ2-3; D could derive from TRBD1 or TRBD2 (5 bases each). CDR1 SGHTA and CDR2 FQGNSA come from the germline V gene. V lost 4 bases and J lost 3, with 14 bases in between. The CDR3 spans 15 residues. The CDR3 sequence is CASSSLGVSTDTQYF. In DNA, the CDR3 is TGTGCCAGCAGCTCACTGGGGGTATCGACAGATACGCAGTATTTT.

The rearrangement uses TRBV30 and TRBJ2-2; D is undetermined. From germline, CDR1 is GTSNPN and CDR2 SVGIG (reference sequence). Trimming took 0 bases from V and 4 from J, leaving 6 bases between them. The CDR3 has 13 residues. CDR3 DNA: TGTGCCTGGAGTGTAATGGGCACCGGGGAGCTGTTTTTT. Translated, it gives CAWSVMGTGELFF. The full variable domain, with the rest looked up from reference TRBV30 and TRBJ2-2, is SQTIHQWPATLVQPVGSPLSLECTVEGTSNPNLYWYRQAAGRGLQLLFYSVGIGQISSEVPQNLSASRPQDRQFILSSKKLLLSDSGFYLCAWSVMGTGELFFGEGSRLTVL.

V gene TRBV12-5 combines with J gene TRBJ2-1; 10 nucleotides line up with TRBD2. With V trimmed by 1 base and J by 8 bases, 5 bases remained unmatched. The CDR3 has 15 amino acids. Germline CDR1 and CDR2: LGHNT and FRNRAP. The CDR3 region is CASGLGQAGGDEQFF. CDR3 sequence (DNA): TGTGCTAGTGGTTTGGGCCAAGCGGGGGGGGATGAGCAGTTCTTC.

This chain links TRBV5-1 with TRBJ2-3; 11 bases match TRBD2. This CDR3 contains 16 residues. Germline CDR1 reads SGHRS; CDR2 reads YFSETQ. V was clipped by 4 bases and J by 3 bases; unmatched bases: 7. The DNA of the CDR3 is TGCGCCAGCAGCACGAGACTAGCGGGAAGGACAGATACGCAGTATTTT. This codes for CASSTRLAGRTDTQYF.

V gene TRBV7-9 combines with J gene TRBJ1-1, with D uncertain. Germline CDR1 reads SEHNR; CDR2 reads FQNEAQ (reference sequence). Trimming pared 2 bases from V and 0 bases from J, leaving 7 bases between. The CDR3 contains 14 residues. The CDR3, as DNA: TGTGCCAGCAGCTTATTACAAATGAACACTGAAGCTTTCTTT. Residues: CASSLLQMNTEAFF.

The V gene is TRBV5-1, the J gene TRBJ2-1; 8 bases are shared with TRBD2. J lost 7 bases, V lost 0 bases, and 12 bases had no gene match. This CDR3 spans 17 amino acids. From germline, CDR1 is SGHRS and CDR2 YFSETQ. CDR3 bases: TGCGCCAGCAGCTTGGGTAGCGGGATAGGCTCCCCTAATGAGCAGTTCTTC. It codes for CASSLGSGIGSPNEQFF.

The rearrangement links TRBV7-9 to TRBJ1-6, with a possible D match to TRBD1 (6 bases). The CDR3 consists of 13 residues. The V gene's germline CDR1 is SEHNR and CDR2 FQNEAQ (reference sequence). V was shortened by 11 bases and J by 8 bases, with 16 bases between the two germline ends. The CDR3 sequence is CASSRGLDSPLHF. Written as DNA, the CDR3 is TGTGCCTCTAGCAGGGGCTTGGATTCACCCCTCCACTTT.

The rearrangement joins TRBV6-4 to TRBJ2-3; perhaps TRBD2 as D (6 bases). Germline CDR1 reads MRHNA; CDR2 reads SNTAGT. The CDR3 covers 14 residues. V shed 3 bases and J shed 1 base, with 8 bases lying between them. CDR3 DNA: TGTGCCAGCAGTGAGGGCGGGGGCACAGATACGCAGTATTTT. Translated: CASSEGGGTDTQYF.

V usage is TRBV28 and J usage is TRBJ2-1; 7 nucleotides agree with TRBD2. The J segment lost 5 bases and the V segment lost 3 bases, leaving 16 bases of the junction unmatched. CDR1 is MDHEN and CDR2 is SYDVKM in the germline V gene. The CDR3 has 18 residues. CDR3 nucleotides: TGTGCCAGCAGTTTCCTTAGCGGGCGCGCACTATTCCACAATGAGCAGTTCTTC. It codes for CASSFLSGRALFHNEQFF. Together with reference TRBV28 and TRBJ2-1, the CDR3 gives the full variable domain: DVKVTQSSRYLVKRTGEKVFLECVQDMDHENMFWYRQDPGLGLRLIYFSYDVKMKEKGDIPEGYSVSREKKERFSLILESASTNQTSMYLCASSFLSGRALFHNEQFFGPGTRLTVL.

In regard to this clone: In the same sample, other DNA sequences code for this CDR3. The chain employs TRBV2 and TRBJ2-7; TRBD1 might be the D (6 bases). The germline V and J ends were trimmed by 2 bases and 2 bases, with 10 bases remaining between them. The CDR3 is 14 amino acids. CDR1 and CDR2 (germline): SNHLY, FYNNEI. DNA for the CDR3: TGTGCCAGCAGTGAACAGGGGTCGACCTACGAGCAGTACTTC. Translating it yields CASSEQGSTYEQYF.

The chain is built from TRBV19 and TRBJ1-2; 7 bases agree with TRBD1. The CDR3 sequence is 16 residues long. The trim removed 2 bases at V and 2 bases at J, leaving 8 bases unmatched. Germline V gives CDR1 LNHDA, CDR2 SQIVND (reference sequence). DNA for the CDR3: TGTGCCAGTAGTATACCCCATCTGACAGGGAACTATGGCTACACCTTC. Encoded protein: CASSIPHLTGNYGYTF. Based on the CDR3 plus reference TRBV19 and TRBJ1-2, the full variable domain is DGGITQSPKYLFRKEGQNVTLSCEQNLNHDAMYWYRQDPGQGLRLIYYSQIVNDFQKGDIAEGYSVSREKKESFPLTVTSAQKNPTAFYLCASSIPHLTGNYGYTFGSGTRLTVV.

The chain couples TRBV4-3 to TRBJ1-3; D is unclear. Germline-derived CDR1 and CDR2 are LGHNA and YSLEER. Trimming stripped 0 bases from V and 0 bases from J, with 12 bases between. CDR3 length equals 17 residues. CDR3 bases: TGCGCCAGCAGCCAAGAACCCCAGAGCTTCTCTGGAAACACCATATATTTT. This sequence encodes CASSQEPQSFSGNTIYF.

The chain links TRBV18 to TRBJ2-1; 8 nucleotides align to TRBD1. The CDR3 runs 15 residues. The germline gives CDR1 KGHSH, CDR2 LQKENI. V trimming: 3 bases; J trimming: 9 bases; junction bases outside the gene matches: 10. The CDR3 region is CASSPVRTGLGEQFF. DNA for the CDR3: TGTGCCAGCTCACCCGTAAGGACAGGGCTCGGTGAGCAGTTCTTC.